These 8 T cell receptor beta chains were all obtained from the same sample, sequenced in a study of Tregs in tolerant kidney transplant recipients. The data were produced by immunoSEQ multiplex PCR, yet TCRdb's version contains in-frame clones alone and is incomplete. The sample records about 77,000 clones, nearly 98% being singletons. Sequencing was performed on CD4+ T cells from blood, taken before the transplant. Receptor source: a human donor who received a combined kidney and bone marrow transplant.

V gene TRBV25-1 combines with J gene TRBJ2-3; a possible D gene is TRBD2 (5 bases). V was trimmed by 5 bases and J by 1 base, leaving 10 bases between them. The CDR3 has 14 residues. The V gene's germline CDR1 is MGHDK and CDR2 SYGVNS. The CDR3 sequence is CASSPHGGTDTQYF. As DNA, the CDR3 is TGTGCCAGCAGTCCCCACGGGGGCACAGATACGCAGTATTTT.

This rearrangement joins TRBV29-1 to TRBJ1-2; the match to TRBD1 covers 8 bases. V shed 3 bases and J 2 bases; nucleotides not matched to a gene: 5. Germline CDR1 and CDR2: SQVTM and ANQGSEA. There are 14 residues in the CDR3. CDR3 loop: CSVDRGRYNYGYTF. DNA for the CDR3: TGCAGCGTTGACAGGGGGCGTTACAACTATGGCTACACCTTC. Supplemented by reference TRBV29-1 and TRBJ1-2, the full variable domain reads SAVISQKPSRDICQRGTSLTIQCQVDSQVTMMFWYRQQPGQSLTLIATANQGSEATYESGFVIDKFPISRPNLTFSTLTVSNMSPEDSSIYLCSVDRGRYNYGYTFGSGTRLTVV.

CDR3 in DNA: TGCGCCAGCAGCCTTGGTGCTGTGACTAGTCTCAGTGAGCAGTTCTTC. Its protein product is CASSLGAVTSLSEQFF. This chain connects TRBV5-1 to TRBJ2-1; weak D call: TRBD2 (6 bases). Germline V gene data show CDR1 as SGHRS and CDR2 as YFSETQ. The germline V and J ends were trimmed by 4 bases and 9 bases, with 23 bases remaining between them. CDR3 size: 16 residues.

This sequence joins TRBV12-5 and TRBJ2-2, with 7 bases matching TRBD1. This CDR3 comprises 14 residues. The germline CDR1 and CDR2 sequences are LGHNT and FRNRAP. The junction had 1 base not matched to a gene; V was cut back by 6 bases and J by 0 bases. CDR3 coding DNA: TGTGCTAGTGGGGGACAGTCGAACACCGGGGAGCTGTTTTTT. Its protein product is CASGGQSNTGELFF.

This chain connects TRBV4-2 to TRBJ2-1; 12 bases fit TRBD2. The CDR3 is 16 residues long. The germline gives CDR1 LGHNA, CDR2 YNFKEQ. Germline trimming cut 4 bases from V and 6 bases from J; bases unmatched to any gene: 7. CDR3 bases: TGTGCCAGCAGCCTCAGACTAGCGGGGGCCTCCAATGAGCAGTTCTTC. Residues: CASSLRLAGASNEQFF.

This sequence joins TRBV5-4 and TRBJ1-1, with D perhaps TRBD1 (5 bases). The V gene's germline CDR1 is SGHNT and CDR2 YYREEE (reference sequence). V gave up 0 bases and J gave up 4 bases, with 13 bases separating them. This CDR3 region has 15 residues. CDR3 DNA sequence: TGTGCCAGCAGCTTGGTTGGGGGGTCGGGCACTGAAGCTTTCTTT. The encoded protein is CASSLVGGSGTEAFF.

The chain has TRBV28 and TRBJ2-6, with unresolved D. The CDR3 runs 16 residues. CDR1 and CDR2 from the germline V gene are MDHEN and SYDVKM. V was clipped by 3 bases and J by 0 bases, with 9 bases between them. CDR3 loop: CASSLRLPSGANVLTF. The CDR3 DNA reads as TGTGCCAGCAGTTTGCGACTGCCCTCTGGGGCCAACGTCCTGACTTTC.

This clone was observed once. The V and J genes are TRBV29-1 and TRBJ2-1, with D possibly TRBD1 on 5 matching bases. The germline V gene encodes CDR1 SQVTM and CDR2 ANQGSEA. Trimming took off 5 bases at V and 11 bases at J, with 16 bases between the two ends. The CDR3 is made up of 12 amino acids. CDR3 in amino acids: CSVTIGHPQQFF. The CDR3 bases are TGCAGCGTTACAATCGGACACCCCCAGCAGTTCTTC.